This TCR beta chain was observed in a study of graft-versus-host responses after intestinal transplantation. Study-wide context: Recipients underwent multivisceral, liver-intestinal, or isolated intestinal transplants. Recipients were all induced with anti-thymocyte globulin, then given tacrolimus and steroids for about 3 years.

Broader study findings: Recipient marrow contained GvH clones, some of which appeared first in ileum or blood. Early post-transplant HvG declines were associated with peak circulating GvH clone levels.

This CDR3 is built from 17 residues. The V end lost 6 bases, the J end lost 0 bases, and 20 bases lay between the germline ends. Germline V gene sequence: CDR1 SEHNR, CDR2 FQNEAQ (reference sequence). On this clone itself: Its antigen is unknown.

The repertoire was sequenced with immunoSEQ multiplex PCR; TCRdb's copy has only in-frame clones and lacks some. Of 80,000 to 95,000 clones listed, 85% to 95% were seen once; the top ten hold 1.5% to 2.5%. V usage is TRBV7-9 and J usage is TRBJ1-1, with no clear D. The specimen comprised unstimulated CD8+ T cells sorted from spleen or lymph node cells, sampled before intestinal transplant. The TCR sequence derives from a human donor who received an intestinal transplant. As DNA, the CDR3 is TGTGCCAGCAGGACGGAGGGTCGCGAGGGTTTGAACACTGAAGCTTTCTTT. Residues: CASRTEGREGLNTEAFF.